This is a list of T cell receptor beta chains from one sample in a study of OX40 agonist ivuxolimab in advanced cancers. The table came from immunoSEQ multiplex PCR; TCRdb's copy has only in-frame clones and leaves some out. Of about 29,000 clones in the sample, more than 75% were seen once. This specimen was CD4+ or CD8+ T cells sorted from blood, taken in a trial of the OX40 agonist ivuxolimab. The receptors here all came from an adult with an advanced solid tumor such as melanoma, head and neck, liver or kidney cancer. CDR3s include the opening cysteine and the closing phenylalanine or tryptophan. The D gene is left open where the match is weak. Rows give clone size only sometimes, using once, few, many, or a class for an expanded clone.

size,J,D,V,CDR3,DNA
-,TRBJ1-1,-,TRBV28,CASSTPGFEAFF,TGTGCCAGCAGTACACCGGGGTTTGAAGCTTTCTTT
-,TRBJ2-7,-,TRBV25-1,CASRDSSSTYEQYF,TGTGCCAGCAGAGATTCTTCAAGTACCTACGAGCAGTACTTC
-,TRBJ2-2,-,TRBV7-2,CASSLEKGLGTGELFF,TGTGCCAGCAGCTTAGAGAAGGGCCTCGGCACCGGGGAGCTGTTTTTT
-,TRBJ2-5,TRBD2,TRBV5-4,CASSQERGGQETQYF,TGCGCCAGCAGCCAAGAGCGGGGGGGCCAAGAGACCCAGTACTTC
-,TRBJ2-5,-,TRBV5-4,CASSLAFQETQYF,TGTGCCAGCAGCCTAGCTTTTCAAGAGACCCAGTACTTC
once,TRBJ2-7,TRBD2,TRBV7-2,CASSHPLAGGPYEQYF,TGTGCCAGCAGCCACCCACTAGCGGGAGGGCCCTACGAGCAGTACTTC
once,TRBJ2-1,-,TRBV5-1,CASSLIIAENNEQFF,TGCGCCAGCAGCTTGATAATAGCGGAGAACAATGAGCAGTTCTTC
once,TRBJ2-1,-,TRBV6-1,CASSSGLNTNEQFF,TGTGCCAGCAGTTCAGGGTTGAATACCAATGAGCAGTTCTTC
once,TRBJ2-2,TRBD2,TRBV11-2,CASSSTSGGNTGELFF,TGTGCCAGCAGCTCAACTAGCGGGGGGAACACCGGGGAGCTGTTTTTT
hyperexpanded,TRBJ2-2,TRBD2,TRBV6-4,CASSPGLDNTGELFF,TGTGCCAGCAGCCCGGGACTAGATAACACCGGGGAGCTGTTTTTT
-,TRBJ2-7,-,TRBV7-2,CASSWGEGYEQYF,TGTGCCAGCAGCTGGGGCGAGGGCTACGAGCAGTACTTC
-,TRBJ2-6,TRBD1,TRBV7-9,CASSSRQGQANVLTF,TGTGCCAGCAGCTCCCGACAGGGTCAGGCCAACGTCCTGACTTTC
once,TRBJ2-3,TRBD2,TRBV13,CASGTSGNSDTQYF,TGTGCCAGCGGGACTAGCGGGAACTCAGATACGCAGTATTTT
once,TRBJ2-5,-,TRBV9,CASSYGLQETQYF,TGTGCCAGCAGCTACGGTCTTCAAGAGACCCAGTACTTC
-,TRBJ2-1,TRBD2,TRBV18,CASSPISGLAGEEQFF,TGTGCCAGCTCACCAATCTCGGGACTAGCGGGAGAGGAGCAGTTCTTC
-,TRBJ1-6,-,TRBV6-5,CASTTLGDSPLHF,TGTGCCAGCACCACACTGGGGGATTCACCCCTCCACTTT
-,TRBJ2-5,-,TRBV15,CATSWTVGQETQYF,TGTGCCACCAGCTGGACAGTCGGGCAAGAGACCCAGTACTTC
-,TRBJ1-2,-,TRBV7-3,CASSSDGGWYTF,TGTGCCAGCAGTTCTGACGGGGGGTGGTACACCTTC
once,TRBJ2-7,-,TRBV5-1,CASSSAQGSYEQYF,TGCGCCAGCAGCTCAGCACAGGGCTCCTACGAGCAGTACTTC
-,TRBJ1-4,-,TRBV4-1,CASSQEGTLGEKLFF,TGCGCCAGCAGCCAAGAGGGCACCCTGGGGGAAAAACTGTTTTTT
-,TRBJ1-6,TRBD1,TRBV27,CASSLRGTGSFHSPLHF,TGTGCCAGCAGTTTAAGGGGGACAGGGAGCTTCCATTCACCCCTCCACTTT
-,TRBJ1-6,-,TRBV30,CAWSLSPPSPLHF,TGTGCCTGGAGTTTATCTCCCCCCTCACCCCTCCACTTT
once,TRBJ1-4,-,TRBV7-7,CASSLVGEKLFF,TGTGCCAGCAGTCTTGTTGGAGAAAAACTGTTTTTT
few,TRBJ2-7,-,TRBV2,CASSEVPSYEQYF,TGTGCCAGCAGTGAAGTCCCCTCCTACGAGCAGTACTTC
-,TRBJ2-2,TRBD1,TRBV10-3,CAITAGTGGTGELFF,TGTGCCATCACCGCCGGGACAGGGGGAACCGGGGAGCTGTTTTTT
-,TRBJ2-1,TRBD2,TRBV9,CASSPGTSGRWNEQFF,TGTGCCAGCAGCCCCGGGACTAGCGGGAGATGGAATGAGCAGTTCTTC
-,TRBJ2-5,TRBD2,TRBV6-1,CASNVGGWETQYF,TGTGCCAGCAATGTGGGGGGGTGGGAGACCCAGTACTTC
-,TRBJ2-1,TRBD1,TRBV7-3,CASSVDRGNEQFF,TGTGCCAGCAGCGTCGACAGGGGCAATGAGCAGTTCTTC
-,TRBJ2-1,-,TRBV5-1,CASSLAPGRDFSNEQFF,TGCGCCAGCAGCTTGGCGCCAGGCAGGGATTTTAGTAATGAGCAGTTCTTC
-,TRBJ2-7,-,TRBV6-5,CATGAWTVSSYEQYF,TGTGCCACTGGCGCCTGGACGGTCAGCTCCTACGAGCAGTACTTC
few,TRBJ2-3,-,TRBV7-3,CASSLPTGPTDTQYF,TGTGCCAGCAGCTTACCGACCGGGCCGACGGATACGCAGTATTTT
-,TRBJ2-1,-,TRBV10-2,CASSEANYNEQFF,TGCGCCAGCAGTGAGGCCAACTACAATGAGCAGTTCTTC
-,TRBJ2-5,TRBD2,TRBV5-1,CASTQGGGGGQETQYF,TGCGCCAGCACCCAAGGTGGGGGGGGAGGCCAAGAGACCCAGTACTTC
-,TRBJ2-2,-,TRBV30,CALGVGTGELFF,TGTGCCTTAGGGGTGGGCACCGGGGAGCTGTTTTTT
-,TRBJ1-2,-,TRBV5-8,CASSLYGVGEGIYGYTF,TGTGCCAGCAGCTTGTACGGCGTAGGGGAGGGGATCTATGGCTACACCTTC
-,TRBJ2-5,-,TRBV5-3,CARTLNWTQETQYF,TGTGCCAGAACCTTAAATTGGACGCAAGAGACCCAGTACTTC
-,TRBJ2-7,-,TRBV6-1,CASSEAGEVDEQYF,TGTGCCAGCAGTGAAGCGGGGGAGGTAGACGAGCAGTACTTC
-,TRBJ1-1,-,TRBV6-1,CASALGNTEAFF,TGTGCCAGCGCCCTAGGGAACACTGAAGCTTTCTTT
-,TRBJ2-1,TRBD1,TRBV4-1,CASSGQGASIEQFF,TGCGCCAGCAGCGGTCAGGGGGCGAGTATTGAGCAGTTCTTC
few,TRBJ1-1,-,TRBV7-8,CASSSTDTNTEAFF,TGTGCCAGCAGCTCCACGGACACGAACACTGAAGCTTTCTTT
-,TRBJ2-7,-,TRBV11-1,CASSWGDNSSYEQYF,TGTGCCAGCAGCTGGGGGGACAATAGCTCCTACGAGCAGTACTTC
-,TRBJ1-1,-,TRBV11-3,CASSLAVNTEAFF,TGTGCCAGCAGCTTAGCCGTGAACACTGAAGCTTTCTTT